This paragraph covers one TCR beta chain sequence. Its specificity is not known. Sample treatment: 15 to 20 received Ad26.COV2.S at low or high dose, single or two shots; about five received placebo; per-sample allocation not given. Specimen acquisition occurred on day 63 following the initial vaccine or placebo injection. Data came from immunoSEQ multiplex PCR; TCRdb stores just in-frame clones and leaves some out. This table has a few hundred thousand clones, 80% to 90% appearing once. This specimen belongs to a study of Ad26.COV2.S vaccination and SARS-CoV-2 variants. Study information: Ad26.COV2.S arm of COV1001 included the donor. Each vaccinee took Ad26.COV2.S intramuscularly, once or twice 56 days apart. Whole-study findings and limits: Vaccinees reportedly had broad spike-specific CD8+ and CD4+ T cell responses.

The CDR3 runs to 16 residues. Germline values: CDR1 MNHEY, CDR2 SVGEGT. With 5 bases clipped from V and 7 bases from J, the junction kept 13 bases outside the gene matches. The sample was peripheral blood, taken in a trial of Ad26.COV2.S vaccine versus placebo. This chain connects TRBV6-2 or TRBV6-3 to TRBJ2-5, with 10 bases identical to TRBD2. The receptor was isolated from a person aged 18 to 65 who received the Ad26.COV2.S COVID-19 vaccine or a placebo. CDR3 residues: CASSPVLAGPSGTQYF. CDR3 in DNA: TGTGCCAGCAGTCCAGTACTAGCGGGACCAAGTGGGACCCAGTACTTC.